The clone carrying this T cell receptor (beta chain) was seen only a few times. The data belong to a study of control samples from healthy donors and cancer patients. The CDR3 extends over 16 amino acids. The V gene lost 3 bases and the J gene lost 7 bases, with 19 bases spanning the gap. Germline CDR1 is SGHNT and CDR2 is YENEEA. Sequencing was performed with immunoSEQ multiplex PCR; in TCRdb, only in-frame clones are kept and a portion is missing. This table holds some 140,000 clones, around nine tenths found once. Specimen: blood. The chain is built from TRBV11-3 and TRBJ2-1; either TRBD1 or TRBD2 may fit D (5 bases each). This clonotype was obtained from a woman aged 30 to 39 in good health. CDR3 nucleotides: TGTGCCAGCAGCTTTGGGTTGGGGGAGAGAGGAAATGAGCAGTTCTTC. This codes for CASSFGLGERGNEQFF.